This TCR beta chain was retrieved from a study of OX40 agonist ivuxolimab in advanced cancers. V lost 5 bases, J lost 0 bases, and 11 bases lay in between. The germline V gene has CDR1 SGHTA and CDR2 FQGTGA. The CDR3 has 15 residues. Sequencing used immunoSEQ multiplex PCR; TCRdb keeps in-frame clones, though not all of them. This sample carries roughly 68,000 clones, approximately 90% of them seen once, and the ten largest clones take approximately 14%. The count of this clone is one. This specimen consisted of CD4+ or CD8+ T cells sorted from blood, obtained in a trial of the OX40 agonist ivuxolimab. The TCR comes from an adult with an advanced solid tumor such as melanoma, head and neck, liver or kidney cancer. The genes are TRBV7-3 and TRBJ1-3, with D uncertain. CDR3 residues: CASSPDGSSGNTIYF. The CDR3 DNA reads as TGTGCCAGCAGCCCTGATGGCAGCTCTGGAAACACCATATATTTT.